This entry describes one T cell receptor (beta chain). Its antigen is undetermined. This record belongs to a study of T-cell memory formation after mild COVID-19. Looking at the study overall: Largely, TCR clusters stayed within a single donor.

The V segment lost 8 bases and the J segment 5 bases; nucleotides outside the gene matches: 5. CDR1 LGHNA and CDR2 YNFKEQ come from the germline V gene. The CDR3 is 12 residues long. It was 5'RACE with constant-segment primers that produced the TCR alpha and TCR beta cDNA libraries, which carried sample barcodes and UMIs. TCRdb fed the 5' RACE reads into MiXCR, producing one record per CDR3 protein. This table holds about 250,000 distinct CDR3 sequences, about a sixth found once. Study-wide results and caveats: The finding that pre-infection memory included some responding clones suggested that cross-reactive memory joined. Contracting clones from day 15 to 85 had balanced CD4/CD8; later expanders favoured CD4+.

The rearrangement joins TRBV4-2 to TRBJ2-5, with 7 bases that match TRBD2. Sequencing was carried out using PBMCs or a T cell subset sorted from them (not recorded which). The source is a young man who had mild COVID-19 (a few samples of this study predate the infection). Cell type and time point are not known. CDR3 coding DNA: TGTGCCAGCCGGGGGGATCTGGAGACCCAGTACTTC. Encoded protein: CASRGDLETQYF.